This is a list of T cell receptor beta chains from one sample in a study of blood T cell repertoires in COVID-19. Libraries were prepared by immunoSEQ multiplex PCR; TCRdb keeps only in-frame clonotypes and omits some of them. Of around 60,000 clones detected, approximately 82% appear once; the ten largest clones hold approximately 3.6%. Sequencing was done on a sample of peripheral blood. The origin of the receptors is a woman older than 75 with acute or convalescent COVID-19. CDR3s include the opening cysteine and the closing phenylalanine or tryptophan. The D gene is left open where the match is weak. Clone size is not always given. Where it is, it says once, few, many or a class for expanded clones.

clone size: NA; V gene: TRBV18; D gene: TRBD1; J gene: TRBJ2-6; CDR3 DNA: TGTGCCAGCTCGTATACAGGGGGTTTTTCTGGGGCCAACGTCCTGACTTTC; CDR3 protein: CASSYTGGFSGANVLTF
clone size: NA; V gene: TRBV28; D gene: TRBD2; J gene: TRBJ2-7; CDR3 DNA: TGTGCCAGCAGTGGCAGCGGGAGGACCCGCGTGGGGGAGCAGTACTTC; CDR3 protein: CASSGSGRTRVGEQYF
clone size: once; V gene: TRBV5-5; D gene: NA; J gene: TRBJ1-2; CDR3 DNA: TGTGCCAGCAGCTTAGACACTTATGGCTACACCTTC; CDR3 protein: CASSLDTYGYTF
clone size: NA; V gene: TRBV11-2; D gene: TRBD2; J gene: TRBJ2-7; CDR3 DNA: TGTGCCAGCAGCTTAACCCGGGACTACACCTCCTACGAGCAGTACTTC; CDR3 protein: CASSLTRDYTSYEQYF
clone size: NA; V gene: TRBV20-1; D gene: TRBD1; J gene: TRBJ1-1; CDR3 DNA: TGCAGTGCTGGACAGGGCAGGGAAGCTTTCTTT; CDR3 protein: CSAGQGREAFF
clone size: NA; V gene: TRBV27; D gene: TRBD2; J gene: TRBJ2-7; CDR3 DNA: TGTGCCAGCAGAGGAGCGGGGGAAACCTCCTACGAGCAGTACTTC; CDR3 protein: CASRGAGETSYEQYF
clone size: NA; V gene: TRBV6-6; D gene: NA; J gene: TRBJ2-7; CDR3 DNA: TGTGCCAGCAGTTACTCGCTAGATATCAACGAGCAGTACTTC; CDR3 protein: CASSYSLDINEQYF
clone size: NA; V gene: TRBV29-1; D gene: NA; J gene: TRBJ1-1; CDR3 DNA: TGCAGCGCGCGGACTAACACTGAAGCTTTCTTT; CDR3 protein: CSARTNTEAFF
clone size: NA; V gene: TRBV7-2; D gene: NA; J gene: TRBJ1-4; CDR3 DNA: TGTGCCAGCAGCTTAGACAGCCTAAATGAAAAACTGTTTTTT; CDR3 protein: CASSLDSLNEKLFF
clone size: NA; V gene: TRBV28; D gene: NA; J gene: TRBJ1-2; CDR3 DNA: TGTGCCAGCAGTTTATTTCCCCGCCAGGGCGACTATGGCTACACCTTC; CDR3 protein: CASSLFPRQGDYGYTF